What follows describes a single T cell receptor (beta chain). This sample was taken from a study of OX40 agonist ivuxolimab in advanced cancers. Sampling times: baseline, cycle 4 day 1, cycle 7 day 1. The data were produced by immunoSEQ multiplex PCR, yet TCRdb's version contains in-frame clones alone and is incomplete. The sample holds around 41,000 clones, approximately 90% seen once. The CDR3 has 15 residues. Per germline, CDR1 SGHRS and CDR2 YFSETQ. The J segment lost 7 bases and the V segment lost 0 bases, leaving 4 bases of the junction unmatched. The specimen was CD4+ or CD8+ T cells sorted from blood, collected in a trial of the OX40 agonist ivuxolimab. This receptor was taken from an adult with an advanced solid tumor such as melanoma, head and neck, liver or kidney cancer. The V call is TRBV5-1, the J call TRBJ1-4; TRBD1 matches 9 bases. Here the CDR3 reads CASSLDRGRSEKLFF. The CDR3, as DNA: TGCGCCAGCAGCTTGGACAGGGGGCGTAGTGAAAAACTGTTTTTT.